This T cell receptor beta chain is from a study of response to subunit inactivated influenza vaccine. Broader study findings: T cells newly recruited by each seasonal influenza vaccination are few, the authors suggested.

This clonotype has only a few counts. Its antigen remains unknown. This CDR3 has 13 amino acids. CDR1 is SGHTA, CDR2 FQGNSA, per germline. V was trimmed by 3 bases and J by 6 bases, leaving 10 bases between them. One entry per CDR3 protein results from TCRdb running MiXCR on the RT-PCR reads. The sample shows roughly 710,000 distinct CDR3 sequences, 14% of them seen only once. The TCR was taken from a man between 50 and 59 years old who received an inactivated influenza vaccine. This chain joins TRBV7-2 and TRBJ2-3; D is uncertain. The sequenced sample was PBMCs from blood, obtained 14 days before vaccination. In DNA, the CDR3 is TGTGCCAGCAGCTTGAACAGCGCTGATACGCAGTATTTT. Translation: CASSLNSADTQYF. The full variable domain, its missing parts supplied by reference TRBV7-2 and TRBJ2-3, is GAGVSQSPSNKVTEKGKDVELRCDPISGHTALYWYRQSLGQGLEFLIYFQGNSAPDKSGLPSDRFSAERTGGSVSTLTIQRTQQEDSAVYLCASSLNSADTQYFGPGTRLTVL.